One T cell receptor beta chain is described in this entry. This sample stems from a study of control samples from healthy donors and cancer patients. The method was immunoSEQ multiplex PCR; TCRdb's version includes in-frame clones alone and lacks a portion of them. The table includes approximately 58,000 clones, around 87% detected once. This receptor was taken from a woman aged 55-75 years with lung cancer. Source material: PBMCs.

In nucleotides, the CDR3 is TGCGCCAGCAGCCCGGGACTAGCCTACAATGAGCAGTTCTTC. Its translation: CASSPGLAYNEQFF. V is TRBV5-1 and J is TRBJ2-1, with TRBD2 matching over 8 bases. The CDR3 totals 14 residues. The J segment lost 2 bases and the V segment lost 4 bases, leaving 2 bases of the junction unmatched. CDR1 is SGHRS and CDR2 is YFSETQ in the germline V gene.